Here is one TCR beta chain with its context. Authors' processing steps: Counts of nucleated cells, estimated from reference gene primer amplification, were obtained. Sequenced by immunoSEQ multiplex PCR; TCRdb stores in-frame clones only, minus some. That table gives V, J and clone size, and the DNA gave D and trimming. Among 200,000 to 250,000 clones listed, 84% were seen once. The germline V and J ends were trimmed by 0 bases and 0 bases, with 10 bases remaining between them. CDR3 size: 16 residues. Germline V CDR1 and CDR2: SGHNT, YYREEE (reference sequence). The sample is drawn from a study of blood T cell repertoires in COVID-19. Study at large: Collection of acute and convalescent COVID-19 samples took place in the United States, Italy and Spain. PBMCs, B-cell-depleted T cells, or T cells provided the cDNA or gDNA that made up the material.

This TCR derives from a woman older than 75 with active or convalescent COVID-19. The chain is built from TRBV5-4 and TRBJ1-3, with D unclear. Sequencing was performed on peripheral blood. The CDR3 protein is CASSLARTGSGNTIYF. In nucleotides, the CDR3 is TGTGCCAGCAGCTTGGCTCGAACTGGCTCTGGAAACACCATATATTTT.